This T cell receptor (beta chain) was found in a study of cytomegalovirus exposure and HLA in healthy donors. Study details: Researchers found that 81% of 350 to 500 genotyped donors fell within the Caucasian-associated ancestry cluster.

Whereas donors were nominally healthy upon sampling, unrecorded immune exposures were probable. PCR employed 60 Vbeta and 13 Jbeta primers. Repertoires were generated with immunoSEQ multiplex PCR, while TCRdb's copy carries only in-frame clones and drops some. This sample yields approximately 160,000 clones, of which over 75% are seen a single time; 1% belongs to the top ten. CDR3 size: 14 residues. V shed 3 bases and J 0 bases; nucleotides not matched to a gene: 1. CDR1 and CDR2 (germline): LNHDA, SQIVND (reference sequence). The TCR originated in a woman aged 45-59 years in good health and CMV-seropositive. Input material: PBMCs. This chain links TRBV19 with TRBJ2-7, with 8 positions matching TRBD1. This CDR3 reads CASSIGTGSYEQYF. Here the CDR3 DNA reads TGTGCCAGTAGTATCGGGACAGGCTCCTACGAGCAGTACTTC.